This T cell receptor beta chain was identified during a study of blood T cell repertoires in COVID-19. Study-level information: The analysed material was cDNA or gDNA that came from T cells, B-cell-depleted T cells, or PBMCs.

Original data processing: Estimates of nucleated cell counts were drawn from the amplification of reference gene primers. Data came from immunoSEQ multiplex PCR; TCRdb stores just in-frame clones and leaves some out. The V and J calls and the clone size are those of that table, but D and trimming were determined from the DNA. The table records some 320,000 clones, 85% of them present only once. Participants spanned ages roughly 18 to 90 years and resided in roughly 22 US areas. Within 2 weeks of study entry, exposed participants had contacted a PCR-confirmed or clinician-diagnosed COVID-19 case. V was cut by 10 bases and J by 2 bases, with 15 bases left in between. The CDR3 covers 15 residues. Per the germline V gene, CDR1 is LNHDA and CDR2 is SQIVND (reference sequence).

Sequenced sample: PBMCs or T cells enriched from blood (not recorded which). The rearrangement links TRBV19 to TRBJ2-6, with D unclear. The receptor comes from a woman aged 25 to 39 who had been exposed to COVID-19. The CDR3 here is CATAIVATGANVLTF. The CDR3 nucleotides are TGTGCCACTGCAATAGTCGCAACTGGGGCCAACGTCCTGACTTTC.